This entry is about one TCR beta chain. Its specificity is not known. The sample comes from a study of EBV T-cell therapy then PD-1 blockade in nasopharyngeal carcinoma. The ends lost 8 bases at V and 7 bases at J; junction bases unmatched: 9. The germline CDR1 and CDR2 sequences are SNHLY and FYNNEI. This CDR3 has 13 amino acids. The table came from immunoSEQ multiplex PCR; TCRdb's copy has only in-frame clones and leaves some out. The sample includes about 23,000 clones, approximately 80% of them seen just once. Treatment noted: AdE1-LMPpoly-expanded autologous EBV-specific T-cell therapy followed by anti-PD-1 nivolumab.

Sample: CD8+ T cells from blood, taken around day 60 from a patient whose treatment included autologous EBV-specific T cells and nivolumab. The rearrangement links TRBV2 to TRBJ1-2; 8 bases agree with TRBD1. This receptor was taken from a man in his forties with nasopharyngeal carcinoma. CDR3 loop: CASGPGGAFGYTF. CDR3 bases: TGTGCCAGCGGCCCAGGGGGCGCCTTTGGCTACACCTTC.